The 5 T cell receptor beta chains below were found in one sample sequenced in a study of T cells in Graves' hyperthyroidism and ophthalmopathy. TCR beta CDR3 region amplification was performed from RNA transcripts. First-round RT-PCR with HTBI primers amplified the TCR CDR3 region. TCRdb recomputed calls from the multiplex PCR reads with MiXCR, one row per CDR3 protein. Altogether around 420,000 distinct CDR3 sequences are present, approximately 14% being singletons, with the ten largest covering over 7.5%. The sequencing sample was made of blood. All receptors derive from a young woman with Graves' hyperthyroidism.

Ten or more counts support this clonotype. The rearrangement links TRBV4-1 to TRBJ1-1, with D tentatively TRBD1 (5 bases). Germline CDR1 MGHRA, CDR2 YSYEKL. Trimming took off 0 bases at V and 4 bases at J, with 12 bases between the two ends. The CDR3 has 15 residues. The CDR3 sequence is CASSQDRVWSTEAFF. The CDR3 coding sequence is TGCGCCAGCAGCCAAGACAGGGTTTGGTCCACTGAAGCTTTCTTT.

About this clonotype: This may stem from a read error, because a much larger clone lies one nucleotide away. The V gene is TRBV12-3 or TRBV12-4, the J gene TRBJ2-3, with TRBD2 matching over 7 bases. This CDR3 contains 15 residues. CDR3 bases: TGTACCAGCTGCCAGGTTGGAGGGAGGGCAGATACGCAGTATTTT. Translation: CTSCQVGGRADTQYF.

This clonotype showed up many times. The chain carries TRBV15 and TRBJ2-1, with D perhaps matching TRBD1 (5 bases). There are 16 residues in the CDR3. CDR1 is LNHNV, CDR2 YYDKDF, per germline (reference sequence). V was clipped by 2 bases and J by 6 bases, with 17 bases between them. The CDR3, as DNA: TGTGCCACCAGCAGATTTTATGACAGAAATTTCAATGAGCAGTTCTTC. It specifies CATSRFYDRNFNEQFF.

This clonotype was counted many times. J is TRBJ1-1 and V is TRBV5-1, with D unresolved. V lost 6 bases and J lost 3, with 12 bases in between. Germline assignment: CDR1 SGHRS and CDR2 YFSETQ. This CDR3 contains 13 residues. DNA of the CDR3: TGCGCCAGCACAGAAAAAGGGCACACTGAAGCTTTCTTT. Protein sequence: CASTEKGHTEAFF.

The rearrangement uses TRBV29-1 and TRBJ2-4; D not certain. The CDR3 is 13 amino acids. V lost 5 bases and J lost 8, with 16 bases in between. CDR1 and CDR2 (germline): SQVTM, ANQGSEA. The chain's CDR3 is CSVLRASGDIQYF. In DNA, the CDR3 is TGCAGCGTTCTACGGGCCTCTGGGGACATTCAGTACTTC. The full variable domain, rest sourced from reference TRBV29-1 and TRBJ2-4, is SAVISQKPSRDICQRGTSLTIQCQVDSQVTMMFWYRQQPGQSLTLIATANQGSEATYESGFVIDKFPISRPNLTFSTLTVSNMSPEDSSIYLCSVLRASGDIQYFGAGTRLSVL.